A single sample gave rise to the 22 T cell receptor beta chains below, sequenced in a study of quantifying T cell responses using KT2 cells. Study-wide background: Reverse transcription used primers in the TCR alpha and beta constant regions.

A single-stranded UMI oligo with SP2 sequence was ligated to cDNA 3' ends. An equimolar mix of RC1.1 and RC1.2 primed the beta chain across TRBC1 and TRBC2. TCRdb re-analysed the UMI-ligation and nested PCR reads in MiXCR, keeping a single row per CDR3 protein. Here the sample spans 45,000 to 65,000 distinct CDR3 sequences, approximately 13% being singletons. The sample consisted of PBMCs spiked with cells of the T cell clone KT2. These receptor sequences come from a human donor.

This clonotype was observed many times. The rearrangement uses TRBV7-2 and TRBJ1-1; no reliable D call. Trimming left V 6 bases short and J 1 base short, with 15 bases between. Germline assignment: CDR1 SGHTA and CDR2 FQGNSA. The CDR3 has 15 amino acids. The CDR3 reads CASRSPAGSNTEAFF. CDR3 DNA: TGTGCCAGCAGATCCCCCGCGGGATCGAACACTGAAGCTTTCTTT.

This clonotype has at least ten counts. This sequence joins TRBV18 and TRBJ1-5; D is ambiguous. This CDR3 is 15 amino acids long. Germline CDR1 and CDR2: KGHSH and LQKENI. V gave up 3 bases and J gave up 5 bases, with 14 bases separating them. The CDR3, as DNA: TGTGCCAGCTCACCGTTCCGAAGTGTTGATCAGCCCCAGCATTTT. Its translation is CASSPFRSVDQPQHF. Full variable domain (remainder filled in from reference TRBV18 and TRBJ1-5): NAGVMQNPRHLVRRRGQEARLRCSPMKGHSHVYWYRQLPEEGLKFMVYLQKENIIDESGMPKERFSAEFPKEGPSILRIQQVVRGDSAAYFCASSPFRSVDQPQHFGDGTRLSIL.

This clonotype was counted many times. The gene calls are TRBV19 and TRBJ2-2, with TRBD2 identical over 13 bases. Germline V gives CDR1 LNHDA, CDR2 SQIVND (reference sequence). This CDR3 has 17 amino acids. V dropped 7 bases and J dropped 5; count of bases not matched to a gene: 10. The CDR3 region has the DNA TGTGCCAGTACCGGGACTAGCGGGAAGTCCCGAACCGGGGAGCTGTTTTTT. It specifies CASTGTSGKSRTGELFF.

This chain joins TRBV7-7 and TRBJ2-5; 7 nucleotides align to TRBD2. The germline gives CDR1 SSHAT, CDR2 FNYEAQ (reference sequence). This CDR3 is 12 amino acids long. The DNA of the CDR3 is TGTGCAACGGCGGGAGTGGGTGAGACCCAGTACTTC. Translation: CATAGVGETQYF.

This clonotype was seen a handful of times. This sequence joins TRBV4-2 and TRBJ2-3; 8 bases line up with TRBD2. The J segment lost 5 bases and the V segment lost 1 base, leaving 8 bases of the junction unmatched. The CDR3 is 16 residues long. Looked up from germline, CDR1 is LGHNA and CDR2 is YNFKEQ. CDR3 sequence reads: CASSQVERGGRDTQYF. DNA for the CDR3: TGTGCCAGCAGCCAAGTTGAACGGGGGGGCAGAGATACGCAGTATTTT.

The sample holds many counts of this clonotype. The genes are TRBV20-1 and TRBJ1-5, with a possible D match to TRBD1 (5 bases). Germline lookup yields CDR1 DFQATT and CDR2 SNEGSKA (reference sequence). Deletions cut 1 base from V and 1 base from J, with 5 bases between. This CDR3 contains 13 residues. The CDR3 DNA sequence: TGCAGTGCTAGAGGGGACAGCAATCAGCCCCAGCATTTT. This translates into CSARGDSNQPQHF.

V and J are TRBV5-1 and TRBJ2-1, with 14 nucleotides matching TRBD2. V was pared by 6 bases and J by 9 bases, with 14 bases of the junction left unmatched. CDR3 length: 17 amino acids. The germline CDR1 and CDR2 sequences are SGHRS and YFSETQ. The CDR3 sequence: CASTPSTGTSGRSEQFF. In nucleotides, the CDR3 is TGCGCCAGCACGCCCTCAACCGGGACTAGCGGGAGAAGTGAGCAGTTCTTC. Full variable domain (missing parts from reference TRBV5-1 and TRBJ2-1): KAGVTQTPRYLIKTRGQQVTLSCSPISGHRSVSWYQQTPGQGLQFLFEYFSETQRNKGNFPGRFSGRQFSNSRSEMNVSTLELGDSALYLCASTPSTGTSGRSEQFFGPGTRLTVL.

This clonotype occurred many times. The chain links TRBV5-1 to TRBJ2-5; the D is unclear. The CDR3 totals 15 residues. The germline CDR1 and CDR2 sequences are SGHRS and YFSETQ. Trimming cost V 0 bases and J 0 bases, with 9 bases left between them. The CDR3, as DNA: TGCGCCAGCAGCTTGGCCGACGCAGACCAAGAGACCCAGTACTTC. Its protein product is CASSLADADQETQYF.

V usage is TRBV14 and J usage is TRBJ1-2; no clear D. Germline-derived CDR1 and CDR2 are SGHDN and FVKESK. This CDR3 comprises 12 residues. The germline V and J ends were trimmed by 5 bases and 2 bases, with 6 bases remaining between them. Written as DNA, the CDR3 is TGTGCCAGCAGCGCACAAAACTATGGCTACACCTTC. This sequence encodes CASSAQNYGYTF.

The rearrangement links TRBV20-1 to TRBJ2-7; possible D gene TRBD2, 5 bases. CDR3 length: 14 amino acids. With 3 bases removed from V and 4 bases from J, the gap between germline ends came to 16 bases. Looked up from germline, CDR1 is DFQATT and CDR2 is SNEGSKA (reference sequence). This CDR3 reads CSARGGLVPYEQYF. The CDR3 DNA reads TGCAGTGCTAGGGGCGGGTTGGTCCCTTACGAGCAGTACTTC.

This clonotype was seen more than once but under ten times. The chain uses TRBV2 and TRBJ1-6; a possible D gene is TRBD1 (5 bases). V lost 2 bases to trimming and J lost 11 bases, with 13 bases between them. Germline values: CDR1 SNHLY, CDR2 FYNNEI. The CDR3 loop spans 14 amino acids. The CDR3 sequence: CASSEFRGDAPLHF. The CDR3 DNA sequence: TGTGCCAGCAGTGAATTCAGAGGGGACGCACCCCTCCACTTT. Together with reference TRBV2 and TRBJ1-6, the CDR3 gives the full variable domain: EPEVTQTPSHQVTQMGQEVILRCVPISNHLYFYWYRQILGQKVEFLVSFYNNEISEKSEIFDDQFSVERPDGSNFTLKIRSTKLEDSAMYFCASSEFRGDAPLHFGNGTRLTVT.

This CDR3 is CASSQSGRYNEQFF. The CDR3 bases are TGTGCCAGCAGCCAAAGCGGGAGATACAATGAGCAGTTCTTC. J is TRBJ2-1 and V is TRBV3-1; 8 bases are a match to TRBD2. The CDR3 covers 14 residues. CDR1 and CDR2 from the germline V gene are LGHDT and YNNKEL (reference sequence). J gave up 4 bases and V 2 bases, and 1 base lay outside the gene matches.

The chain combines TRBV11-2 with TRBJ2-1, with 9 bases fitting TRBD2. The CDR3 contains 16 residues. The germline CDR1 and CDR2 sequences are SGHAT and FQNNGV. Trimming removed 3 bases from V and 4 bases from J; junction bases left unmatched: 7. CDR3 sequence: CASSFSSGDQYNEQFF. DNA of the CDR3: TGTGCCAGCAGCTTCTCTAGCGGGGACCAATACAATGAGCAGTTCTTC.

The V gene is TRBV7-8, the J gene TRBJ1-1, with 11 bases matching TRBD1. There are 16 residues in the CDR3. Trimming at V came to 5 bases and at J to 1 base, leaving 6 bases not matched to a gene. Germline CDR1 SGHVS, CDR2 FQNEAQ. The DNA for the CDR3 is TGTGCCAGCAGCGAAGGACAGGGGGCGAGGAACACTGAAGCTTTCTTT. It codes for CASSEGQGARNTEAFF.

The chain joins TRBV28 to TRBJ2-5; 12 bases line up with TRBD2. The germline V gene encodes CDR1 MDHEN and CDR2 SYDVKM. This CDR3 contains 16 residues. Losses at the gene ends were 4 bases for V and 3 bases for J; bases not matched to a gene: 6. CDR3: CASSSRTSGVKETQYF. The CDR3 bases are TGTGCCAGCAGTTCCCGGACTAGCGGGGTTAAAGAGACCCAGTACTTC.

The rearrangement links TRBV12-3 or TRBV12-4 to TRBJ2-7; D is possibly TRBD1 (6 bases). The V gene lost 6 bases and the J gene lost 7 bases, with 13 bases spanning the gap. The CDR3 has 12 residues. Here the CDR3 reads CASRHTQGEQYF. CDR3 DNA sequence: TGTGCCAGCAGACACACTCAGGGGGAGCAGTACTTC.

The sample holds a few counts of this clonotype. The V gene is TRBV19, the J gene TRBJ2-4, with D perhaps matching TRBD2 (5 bases). Trimming pared 6 bases from V and 8 bases from J, leaving 32 bases between. The CDR3 spans 19 residues. Germline V gene data show CDR1 as LNHDA and CDR2 as SQIVND (reference sequence). The CDR3 region is CASRIRSGRYGLHRDIQYF. CDR3 coding DNA: TGTGCCAGTAGGATCAGGTCGGGGAGATATGGGTTGCATAGGGACATTCAGTACTTC. The full variable domain, with the rest looked up from reference TRBV19 and TRBJ2-4, is DGGITQSPKYLFRKEGQNVTLSCEQNLNHDAMYWYRQDPGQGLRLIYYSQIVNDFQKGDIAEGYSVSREKKESFPLTVTSAQKNPTAFYLCASRIRSGRYGLHRDIQYFGAGTRLSVL.

The rearrangement uses TRBV6-5 and TRBJ2-2; the match to TRBD1 covers 8 bases. The trim removed 2 bases at V and 0 bases at J, leaving 2 bases unmatched. Per germline, CDR1 MNHEY and CDR2 SVGAGI. This CDR3 comprises 16 residues. The CDR3 DNA sequence: TGTGCCAGCAGTTACCGGACAGGGACGAACACCGGGGAGCTGTTTTTT. Protein sequence: CASSYRTGTNTGELFF.

The chain combines TRBV12-3 or TRBV12-4 with TRBJ2-7; possibly TRBD2 for D (5 bases). This CDR3 has 14 amino acids. The germline V and J ends were trimmed by 3 bases and 7 bases, with 16 bases remaining between them. The CDR3 DNA sequence: TGTGCCAGCAGTTTGGGGAGCCGATGGGGAGAGCAGTACTTC. This encodes CASSLGSRWGEQYF.

The chain links TRBV20-1 to TRBJ1-2; unclear D gene. Per germline, CDR1 DFQATT and CDR2 SNEGSKA (reference sequence). V gave up 7 bases and J gave up 2 bases, with 11 bases separating them. This CDR3 is built from 12 residues. Written as DNA, the CDR3 is TGCAGTGTCGGAGGGATCAACTATGGCTACACCTTC. It specifies CSVGGINYGYTF.

The chain combines TRBV24-1 with TRBJ1-1, with 7 positions matching TRBD1. The CDR3 is made up of 14 amino acids. From germline, CDR1 is KGHDR and CDR2 SFDVKD. Trimming took 1 base from V and 5 from J; bases not matched to a gene: 3. The CDR3, as DNA: TGTGCCACCAGTGATTTAACAGGGGATACTGAAGCTTTCTTT. Translated: CATSDLTGDTEAFF.

This chain links TRBV11-1 with TRBJ2-2, with TRBD1 matching 7 bases. J lost 4 bases, V lost 4 bases, and 18 bases had no gene match. Germline V gives CDR1 SGHAT, CDR2 FQDESV (reference sequence). This CDR3 contains 19 residues. The CDR3 spells CASSSRQGTLLWTTGELFF. As DNA, the CDR3 is TGTGCCAGCAGCTCGCGACAGGGCACTCTATTGTGGACCACCGGGGAGCTGTTTTTT.